This record concerns one T cell receptor beta chain sequence. The length of the CDR3 is 13 residues. This specimen belongs to a study of T cell changes during pregnancy in multiple sclerosis. Generated by immunoSEQ multiplex PCR, the TCRdb table keeps only in-frame clones and is missing some. The sample has about 40,000 clones; 70% to 90% are singletons. The sample here was CD4+ T cells from peripheral blood mononuclear cells, taken before pregnancy. The chain couples TRBV21-1 to TRBJ1-1. TRBV21-1 is given as a pseudogene. This sequence originates from a female donor with multiple sclerosis, enrolled in a pregnancy study. Here the CDR3 DNA reads TGTGCCAGCAGCAAAGTAGTGAACACTGAAGCTTTCTTT. Protein product: CASSKVVNTEAFF.